This entry lists 31 T cell receptor beta chains sequenced from one sample in a study of blood T cell repertoires in COVID-19. TCRdb keeps only in-frame clones here, not all; method: immunoSEQ multiplex PCR. The sample lists about 190,000 clones; around four fifths were seen once. Sample: peripheral blood. These receptors were collected from a woman aged 80 or over with active or convalescent COVID-19.

The chain carries TRBV5-6 and TRBJ2-2; possible D gene TRBD2, 5 bases. Deletions cut 4 bases from V and 4 bases from J, with 17 bases between. The CDR3 runs to 16 residues. The V gene's germline CDR1 is SGHDT and CDR2 YYEEEE. The CDR3: CASSHTRTQSTGELFF. CDR3 DNA sequence: TGTGCCAGCAGCCATACTCGGACTCAAAGCACCGGGGAGCTGTTTTTT.

The rearrangement joins TRBV10-3 to TRBJ1-1; no reliable D call. Germline V gene sequence: CDR1 ENHRY, CDR2 SYGVKD. The CDR3 sequence is 13 residues long. Trimming took 3 bases from V and 4 from J, leaving 9 bases between them. The DNA for the CDR3 is TGTGCCATCAGTGACGCAGCGGTCACTGAAGCTTTCTTT. Protein: CAISDAAVTEAFF.

The J gene is TRBJ1-2, the V gene TRBV5-1, with 7 bases lining up with TRBD1. This CDR3 region has 15 residues. With 0 bases clipped from V and 3 bases from J, the junction kept 5 bases outside the gene matches. Per germline, CDR1 SGHRS and CDR2 YFSETQ. For the CDR3, the DNA is TGCGCCAGCAGCTTGGATGGCAGGGGGGACTATGGCTACACCTTC. Its protein is CASSLDGRGDYGYTF.

This chain links TRBV28 with TRBJ2-3, with TRBD2 identical over 11 bases. Trimming at V came to 5 bases and at J to 2 bases, leaving 18 bases not matched to a gene. The CDR3 is made up of 20 amino acids. Looked up from germline, CDR1 is MDHEN and CDR2 is SYDVKM. The CDR3 loop is CASSLTSPLAGGDNTDTQYF. CDR3 coding DNA: TGTGCCAGCAGTCTAACATCCCCGTTAGCGGGGGGGGATAACACAGATACGCAGTATTTT. The variable domain in full, completed from reference TRBV28 and TRBJ2-3, reads DVKVTQSSRYLVKRTGEKVFLECVQDMDHENMFWYRQDPGLGLRLIYFSYDVKMKEKGDIPEGYSVSREKKERFSLILESASTNQTSMYLCASSLTSPLAGGDNTDTQYFGPGTRLTVL.

This sequence joins TRBV6-2 or TRBV6-3 and TRBJ2-3, with 8 bases fitting TRBD2. CDR1 and CDR2 (germline): MNHEY, SVGEGT. V lost 0 bases to trimming and J lost 6 bases; unmatched junction nucleotides: 14. The CDR3 is 18 amino acids. The chain's CDR3 is CASSYSKRGGYISDTQYF. The CDR3 nucleotides read TGTGCCAGCAGTTACTCTAAACGGGGGGGGTACATTTCGGATACGCAGTATTTT.

CDR3 in DNA: TGTGCCAGCAGACCGGCGGGGGCTAGTGACGGGGAGCTGTTTTTT. It translates to CASRPAGASDGELFF. The chain links TRBV27 to TRBJ2-2, with D tentatively TRBD2 (7 bases). Germline V CDR1 and CDR2: MNHEY, SMNVEV (reference sequence). V was trimmed by 6 bases and J by 7 bases, leaving 18 bases between them. This CDR3 is 15 amino acids long.

The J gene is TRBJ2-7, the V gene TRBV5-1; TRBD1 is a possible D gene (6 bases). This CDR3 has 12 residues. Germline CDR1 is SGHRS and CDR2 is YFSETQ. V lost 0 bases to trimming and J lost 13 bases, with 14 bases between them. CDR3 sequence reads: CASSLAEGDTYF. In nucleotides, the CDR3 is TGCGCCAGCAGCTTGGCCGAGGGGGACACTTACTTC. The whole variable domain, remainder taken from reference TRBV5-1 and TRBJ2-7, is KAGVTQTPRYLIKTRGQQVTLSCSPISGHRSVSWYQQTPGQGLQFLFEYFSETQRNKGNFPGRFSGRQFSNSRSEMNVSTLELGDSALYLCASSLAEGDTYFGPGTRLTVT.

The chain employs TRBV19 and TRBJ1-1, with D possibly TRBD1 on 5 matching bases. The CDR3 is 15 residues long. Per germline, CDR1 LNHDA and CDR2 SQIVND (reference sequence). Between the trimmed V and J ends, which lost 3 bases and 0 bases, there was a span of 11 bases. In DNA form, the CDR3 reads TGTGCCAGTAGTATCAGGGTCTCCATGAACACTGAAGCTTTCTTT. Its protein product is CASSIRVSMNTEAFF.

The V gene is TRBV7-6, the J gene TRBJ2-7; 9 positions match TRBD1. Germline V lookup: CDR1 SGHVS, CDR2 FNYEAQ. The CDR3 totals 15 residues. The V and J ends lost 3 bases and 1 base, in that order; junction bases with no gene match: 4. The DNA for the CDR3 is TGTGCCAGCAGCTTGGGACAGGGAGTGTCCTACGAGCAGTACTTC. Its translation is CASSLGQGVSYEQYF.

In its sample, this clone was seen once. The V call is TRBV3-1 (or the pseudogene TRBV3-2), the J call TRBJ2-7; 7 bases map to TRBD1. J gave up 7 bases and V 4 bases, and 7 bases lay outside the gene matches. Per germline, CDR1 LGHDT and CDR2 YNNKEL (reference sequence). The CDR3 is made up of 13 amino acids. Here the CDR3 reads CASSLSDRLEQYF. In DNA form, the CDR3 reads TGTGCCAGCAGCCTCTCGGACAGGCTTGAGCAGTACTTC.

This clone appeared once. The chain employs TRBV5-1 and TRBJ1-1, with a possible D match to TRBD1 (5 bases). This CDR3 contains 14 residues. Germline V gene data show CDR1 as SGHRS and CDR2 as YFSETQ. V was pared by 4 bases and J by 0 bases, with 10 bases between. The CDR3 loop is CASSPGHLNTEAFF. The CDR3 DNA reads as TGCGCCAGCAGCCCCGGACACCTGAACACTGAAGCTTTCTTT.

The CDR3 here is CASSQTGTGSTDTQYF. The CDR3 DNA reads as TGCGCCAGCAGCCAAACCGGGACAGGGAGCACAGATACGCAGTATTTT. The rearrangement links TRBV4-1 to TRBJ2-3; TRBD1 matches 9 bases. The V and J ends lost 2 bases and 0 bases, in that order; junction bases with no gene match: 3. The length of the CDR3 is 16 residues. The germline V gene encodes CDR1 MGHRA and CDR2 YSYEKL.

The chain links TRBV19 to TRBJ2-6; 8 positions match TRBD1. Per the germline V gene, CDR1 is LNHDA and CDR2 is SQIVND (reference sequence). The CDR3 consists of 18 residues. J gave up 1 base and V 3 bases, and 8 bases lay outside the gene matches. The CDR3 is CASSILRTGRSGANVLTF. DNA for the CDR3: TGTGCCAGTAGTATTCTTCGGACAGGGCGGTCTGGGGCCAACGTCCTGACTTTC. Full variable domain (rest looked up from reference TRBV19 and TRBJ2-6): DGGITQSPKYLFRKEGQNVTLSCEQNLNHDAMYWYRQDPGQGLRLIYYSQIVNDFQKGDIAEGYSVSREKKESFPLTVTSAQKNPTAFYLCASSILRTGRSGANVLTFGAGSRLTVL.

This chain uses TRBV28 with TRBJ2-7; 7 bases are shared with TRBD1. CDR1 MDHEN and CDR2 SYDVKM come from the germline V gene. This CDR3 region has 15 residues. Trimming took 6 bases from V and 2 from J; bases not matched to a gene: 10. CDR3 nucleotide sequence: TGTGCCAGCAGAAAACCACAGGGGTCCCCCTACGAGCAGTACTTC. This codes for CASRKPQGSPYEQYF.

The J gene is TRBJ1-5, the V gene TRBV10-3, with 8 bases that match TRBD1. The V and J ends lost 2 bases and 6 bases, in that order; junction bases with no gene match: 3. The CDR3 sequence is 14 residues long. Looked up from germline, CDR1 is ENHRY and CDR2 is SYGVKD. The CDR3 DNA reads as TGTGCCATCAGTGAGGGCAGGGGGCCTCAGCCCCAGCATTTT. Protein sequence: CAISEGRGPQPQHF.

The rearrangement uses TRBV11-3 and TRBJ1-6; no firm D call. Germline CDR1 and CDR2: SGHNT and YENEEA. V was pared by 5 bases and J by 9 bases, with 20 bases between. This CDR3 has 16 amino acids. In nucleotides, the CDR3 is TGTGCCAGCAGCCGTAGAGGCAGCGGGTTTGGTTCACCCCTCCACTTT. Translated, it gives CASSRRGSGFGSPLHF. Drawing the rest from reference TRBV11-3 and TRBJ1-6, the complete variable domain is EAGVVQSPRYKIIEKKQPVAFWCNPISGHNTLYWYLQNLGQGPELLIRYENEEAVDDSQLPKDRFSAERLKGVDSTLKIQPAELGDSAVYLCASSRRGSGFGSPLHFGNGTRLTVT.

V is TRBV5-5 and J is TRBJ1-6, with 9 bases fitting TRBD1. Germline CDR1 is SGHKS and CDR2 is YYEKEE (reference sequence). Trimming took 0 bases from V and 5 from J; bases not matched to a gene: 9. The CDR3 runs to 18 residues. CDR3 nucleotides: TGTGCCAGCAGCTTGGCCTTAGGACAGGGGTGGAATAATTCACCCCTCCACTTT. Its protein is CASSLALGQGWNNSPLHF.

The table lists this clone with a count of one. This sequence joins TRBV21-1 and TRBJ1-5. TRBV21-1 is shown as a pseudogene. The CDR3 is 15 amino acids. The CDR3 spells CASSKGKQGGQPQHF. CDR3 coding DNA: TGTGCCAGCAGCAAAGGAAAACAGGGAGGGCAGCCCCAGCATTTT.

The chain employs TRBV30 and TRBJ1-1, with D unresolved. The ends were cut back, 0 bases at V and 1 base at J, with 6 bases in the middle. Germline-derived CDR1 and CDR2 are GTSNPN and SVGIG (reference sequence). The CDR3 is 13 amino acids. The CDR3 DNA reads as TGTGCCTGGAGTGTACTAGAGAACACTGAAGCTTTCTTT. Its translation: CAWSVLENTEAFF. Combining the CDR3 with reference TRBV30 and TRBJ1-1 gives the whole variable domain SQTIHQWPATLVQPVGSPLSLECTVEGTSNPNLYWYRQAAGRGLQLLFYSVGIGQISSEVPQNLSASRPQDRQFILSSKKLLLSDSGFYLCAWSVLENTEAFFGQGTRLTVV.

This rearrangement joins TRBV5-1 to TRBJ1-2; TRBD1 is a possible D gene (5 bases). V gave up 4 bases and J gave up 6 bases, with 16 bases separating them. Germline V gene lookup returns CDR1 SGHRS and CDR2 YFSETQ. The CDR3 loop spans 14 amino acids. CDR3 nucleotides: TGCGCCAGCAGCGCCAGCGGGGCGCGGGATGGCTACACCTTC. This codes for CASSASGARDGYTF.

The genes are TRBV2 and TRBJ2-5; D might be TRBD1 (6 bases). The CDR3 is 14 residues long. Trimming stripped 8 bases from V and 2 bases from J, with 15 bases between. CDR1 and CDR2 from the germline V gene are SNHLY and FYNNEI. The CDR3 loop is CASVFLTGQETQYF. CDR3 in DNA: TGTGCCAGCGTCTTTCTTACAGGGCAAGAGACCCAGTACTTC.

The DNA of the CDR3 is TGCAGTGCTAGAGTAGGGAGTGAGCAGTACTTC. Translated, it gives CSARVGSEQYF. The J gene is TRBJ2-7, the V gene TRBV20-1, with a tentative D call TRBD2 (5 bases). Trimming took 1 base from V and 7 from J, leaving 8 bases between them. The CDR3 extends over 11 amino acids. Germline V CDR1 and CDR2: DFQATT, SNEGSKA (reference sequence).

The V and J genes are TRBV18 and TRBJ1-2; the match to TRBD1 covers 9 bases. Germline CDR1 is KGHSH and CDR2 is LQKENI. The CDR3 runs 17 residues. V shed 2 bases, J shed 5 bases, and the junction held 12 bases outside the gene matches. CDR3 residues: CASSPGQGRGRWYGYTF. The CDR3 DNA reads as TGTGCCAGCTCACCAGGACAGGGGAGGGGACGGTGGTATGGCTACACCTTC.

This rearrangement joins TRBV7-9 to TRBJ2-3; D possibly corresponds to TRBD2 (6 bases). The germline CDR1 and CDR2 sequences are SEHNR and FQNEAQ (reference sequence). The V and J ends lost 0 bases and 5 bases respectively, with 6 bases between them. CDR3 length: 13 residues. CDR3 protein: CASSLAGGDTQYF. The CDR3 coding sequence is TGTGCCAGCAGCTTAGCGGGGGGAGATACGCAGTATTTT. The full variable domain, in which reference TRBV7-9 and TRBJ2-3 provide the parts outside the CDR3, is DTGVSQNPRHKITKRGQNVTFRCDPISEHNRLYWYRQTLGQGPEFLTYFQNEAQLEKSRLLSDRFSAERPKGSFSTLEIQRTEQGDSAMYLCASSLAGGDTQYFGPGTRLTVL.

The V and J genes are TRBV5-4 and TRBJ1-1; unclear D gene. This CDR3 has 15 amino acids. Germline V gives CDR1 SGHNT, CDR2 YYREEE (reference sequence). V shed 0 bases and J shed 0 bases, with 9 bases lying between them. Here the CDR3 reads CASSLDPEMNTEAFF. The CDR3 DNA follows: TGTGCCAGCAGCTTGGATCCAGAAATGAACACTGAAGCTTTCTTT.

The J gene is TRBJ2-7, the V gene TRBV18, with a weak D call TRBD1 (7 bases). This CDR3 has 16 residues. CDR1 is KGHSH, CDR2 LQKENI, per germline. Deletions cut 2 bases from V and 3 bases from J, with 17 bases between. The CDR3 nucleotides are TGTGCCAGCTCACCATTGGGGGGACAGTCCCTCTACGAGCAGTACTTC. As protein: CASSPLGGQSLYEQYF.

This clone showed up just a few times. The J gene is TRBJ1-4, the V gene TRBV24-1; no clear D gene. This CDR3 spans 15 amino acids. V lost 3 bases and J lost 0, with 7 bases in between. Germline V lookup: CDR1 KGHDR, CDR2 SFDVKD. The CDR3 is CATSDTGATNEKLFF. CDR3 in DNA: TGTGCCACCAGTGATACCGGTGCAACTAATGAAAAACTGTTTTTT.

In this sample, this clone turned up once. V gene TRBV18 combines with J gene TRBJ2-7, with a possible D match to TRBD2 (5 bases). This CDR3 has 14 residues. Trimming took 4 bases from V and 6 from J, leaving 16 bases between them. Germline CDR1 is KGHSH and CDR2 is LQKENI. The chain's CDR3 is CASSLKRPGSEQYF. CDR3 nucleotides: TGTGCCAGCTCACTAAAGCGGCCGGGGAGCGAGCAGTACTTC.

As concerns this clone: Mismatch with germline at one junction end may stem from a read error. This chain connects TRBV7-3 to TRBJ2-1; D call uncertain. The CDR3 is 13 residues long. Germline CDR1 reads SGHTA; CDR2 reads FQGTGA. In DNA form, the CDR3 reads TGTGCCAACAGCTCCACCTCACGAGGTGAGCAGTTCTTC. It translates to CANSSTSRGEQFF.

The rearrangement uses TRBV4-3 and TRBJ2-7, with 9 positions matching TRBD1. The CDR3 covers 19 residues. The trim removed 0 bases at V and 0 bases at J, leaving 12 bases unmatched. Germline CDR1 LGHNA, CDR2 YSLEER. The DNA for the CDR3 is TGCGCCAGCAGCCAAGAAGGGGGGTTTAGGACAGGGGACTCCTACGAGCAGTACTTC. It is translated as CASSQEGGFRTGDSYEQYF.

The chain employs TRBV25-1 and TRBJ1-6; D gene ambiguous. The V gene lost 1 base and the J gene lost 8 bases, with 9 bases spanning the gap. This CDR3 spans 14 amino acids. Germline CDR1 is MGHDK and CDR2 is SYGVNS. CDR3 nucleotides: TGTGCCAGCAGTGAATCCGGTAAACATTCACCCCTCCACTTT. As protein: CASSESGKHSPLHF. The complete variable domain, with remaining parts taken from reference TRBV25-1 and TRBJ1-6, reads EADIYQTPRYLVIGTGKKITLECSQTMGHDKMYWYQQDPGMELHLIHYSYGVNSTEKGDLSSESTVSRIRTEHFPLTLESARPSHTSQYLCASSESGKHSPLHFGNGTRLTVT.